The 32 T cell receptor beta chains listed next were all sequenced from one sample in a study of T cells expressing NK-cell markers. No DNA is given; TCRdb re-called the 5' RACE reads and lists each CDR3 protein once. In total, the table holds roughly 430,000 distinct CDR3 sequences. The sequenced sample consisted of blood T cells: a sorted CD56 or NKG2C T cell subset, CD4+ or CD8+ T cells, or bulk PBMC T cells (not recorded which). These receptor sequences come from a woman between 18 and 69 years old in good health.

V usage is TRBV27 and J usage is TRBJ2-1; checking the TCRdb D call of TRBD2 is not possible without DNA. CDR1 and CDR2 from the germline V gene are MNHEY and SMNVEV (reference sequence). This CDR3 is 13 amino acids long. The CDR3: CASSLAGGTEQFF.

The V and J genes are TRBV24-1 and TRBJ2-1; TCRdb calls TRBD2, which cannot be checked without DNA. The CDR3 consists of 17 residues. Looked up from germline, CDR1 is KGHDR and CDR2 is SFDVKD. CDR3 loop: CATSDLPTSGRAQEQFF.

CDR3 protein: CSAPRTGPGGYTF. The chain uses TRBV20-1 and TRBJ1-2; checking the TCRdb D call of TRBD1 is not possible without DNA. The germline CDR1 and CDR2 sequences are DFQATT and SNEGSKA (reference sequence). The CDR3 has 13 residues.

The V and J genes are TRBV27 and TRBJ2-5; TCRdb selects TRBD2, and the lack of DNA leaves this call unchecked. The CDR3 has 14 residues. Germline assignment: CDR1 MNHEY and CDR2 SMNVEV (reference sequence). The CDR3 here is CASKPGLARETQYF.

This chain connects TRBV10-1 to TRBJ1-1; TCRdb picks TRBD1, but there is no DNA to check that call. This CDR3 region has 14 residues. Germline CDR1 reads WNHNN; CDR2 reads SYGVQD (reference sequence). Here the CDR3 reads CASKRDSVNTEAFF.

Here the CDR3 reads CASTRQGATDTQYF. This chain links TRBV6-1 with TRBJ2-3; TCRdb's D call of TRBD1 is untestable without DNA. This CDR3 has 14 amino acids. CDR1 is MNHNS and CDR2 is SASEGT in the germline V gene.

The J gene is TRBJ2-7, the V gene TRBV29-1; the TCRdb call, TRBD1, lacks DNA for checking. There are 12 residues in the CDR3. Germline CDR1 reads SQVTM; CDR2 reads ANQGSEA. The chain's CDR3 is CSVRGQGGEQYF.

V and J are TRBV11-2 and TRBJ2-3; TCRdb selects TRBD2, and the lack of DNA leaves this call unchecked. Germline V gene data show CDR1 as SGHAT and CDR2 as FQNNGV. The CDR3 is 14 residues long. The CDR3 reads CASTRGLALNTQYF.

J is TRBJ2-7 and V is TRBV7-2; TCRdb indicates TRBD1, and absent DNA this call remains unverified. Germline-derived CDR1 and CDR2 are SGHTA and FQGNSA. CDR3 size: 14 residues. The CDR3 spells CASSIDPGQVEQYF. Complete variable domain (other parts from reference TRBV7-2 and TRBJ2-7): GAGVSQSPSNKVTEKGKDVELRCDPISGHTALYWYRQSLGQGLEFLIYFQGNSAPDKSGLPSDRFSAERTGGSVSTLTIQRTQQEDSAVYLCASSIDPGQVEQYFGPGTRLTVT.

The chain couples TRBV20-1 to TRBJ2-2; the TCRdb call, TRBD2, lacks DNA for checking. This CDR3 comprises 11 residues. Germline CDR1 reads DFQATT; CDR2 reads SNEGSKA (reference sequence). The CDR3: CSAGGVGELFF.

The CDR3 loop is CSVVQDRGSVTDTQYF. This chain links TRBV29-1 with TRBJ2-3; TCRdb picks TRBD1, but there is no DNA to check that call. This CDR3 contains 16 residues. CDR1 is SQVTM, CDR2 ANQGSEA, per germline.

V is TRBV19 and J is TRBJ1-1; the D call from TCRdb, TRBD1, cannot be confirmed without DNA. In germline, CDR1 is LNHDA, CDR2 SQIVND (reference sequence). This CDR3 region has 17 residues. CDR3 loop: CASNPPPRTGSYTEAFF.

The V gene is TRBV12-3 or TRBV12-4, the J gene TRBJ2-7. The CDR3 sequence is 12 residues long. The CDR3 sequence: CASSLAVYEQYF.

V gene TRBV4-2 combines with J gene TRBJ2-5; absent DNA, TCRdb's TRBD2 call cannot be checked. The CDR3 sequence is 16 residues long. Germline values: CDR1 LGHNA, CDR2 YNFKEQ. CDR3 region: CASSQVSGEGRETQYF.

The chain employs TRBV20-1 and TRBJ2-1; TCRdb indicates TRBD2, and absent DNA this call remains unverified. The CDR3 runs to 12 residues. The germline CDR1 and CDR2 sequences are DFQATT and SNEGSKA (reference sequence). The CDR3 spells CSAEGTLNEQFF.

The J gene is TRBJ2-1, the V gene TRBV24-1; lacking DNA, the TRBD1 call made by TCRdb goes unchecked. CDR1 and CDR2 from the germline V gene are KGHDR and SFDVKD. The CDR3 is 15 residues long. CDR3 sequence: CATRALGDSYNEQFF.

The V and J genes are TRBV18 and TRBJ2-3. The CDR3 is made up of 15 amino acids. CDR1 and CDR2 (germline): KGHSH, LQKENI. CDR3 region: CASSTTFASTDTQYF.

The CDR3 region is CASSPGPLSTYEQYF. The chain combines TRBV14 with TRBJ2-7; no DNA is available, so the TRBD2 call from TCRdb remains unchecked. The CDR3 sequence is 15 residues long. Germline CDR1 reads SGHDN; CDR2 reads FVKESK.

The chain combines TRBV20-1 with TRBJ2-7. This CDR3 comprises 14 residues. Germline CDR1 is DFQATT and CDR2 is SNEGSKA (reference sequence). CDR3 in amino acids: CSARPQREPYEQYF.

The rearrangement joins TRBV29-1 to TRBJ2-3; TCRdb's D call, TRBD1, is unchecked because there is no DNA. The CDR3 length is 12 residues. Germline-derived CDR1 and CDR2 are SQVTM and ANQGSEA. The CDR3 protein is CSQKGSTDTQYF.

This sequence joins TRBV4-2 and TRBJ2-4; the D call from TCRdb, TRBD1, cannot be confirmed without DNA. CDR1 and CDR2 (germline): LGHNA, YNFKEQ. CDR3 length: 14 amino acids. This CDR3 reads CASSQDPGTNIQYF.

The CDR3 loop is CASKRLSEETQYF. The chain combines TRBV3-1 with TRBJ2-5. Germline V gene sequence: CDR1 LGHDT, CDR2 YNNKEL (reference sequence). This CDR3 spans 13 amino acids.

The V call is TRBV20-1, the J call TRBJ2-7; there is no DNA to check the TCRdb D call of TRBD2. The CDR3 is 14 residues long. Germline CDR1 reads DFQATT; CDR2 reads SNEGSKA (reference sequence). This CDR3 is CSARTSGGYYEQYF.

The rearrangement links TRBV29-1 to TRBJ2-1; TCRdb's D call of TRBD2 is untestable without DNA. The germline gives CDR1 SQVTM, CDR2 ANQGSEA. CDR3 length: 15 residues. CDR3 in amino acids: CSVSLAGSSYNEQFF.

The chain has TRBV25-1 and TRBJ2-7. The CDR3 extends over 12 amino acids. The germline V gene has CDR1 MGHDK and CDR2 SYGVNS. The CDR3 sequence: CASRNSYFEQYF.

This chain connects TRBV21-1 to TRBJ2-5; the D call of TRBD1 rests on TCRdb alone, since no DNA is present to check it. TRBV21-1 is a recognized pseudogene. The CDR3 runs 14 residues. The CDR3 reads CASSNRTAEETQYF.

This chain connects TRBV9 to TRBJ2-1; TCRdb designates TRBD1, a call that cannot be tested without DNA. The CDR3 covers 14 residues. Germline CDR1 is SGDLS and CDR2 is YYNGEE. The CDR3 sequence is CASSGPLGVNEQFF.

The rearrangement uses TRBV19 and TRBJ2-3; the D call from TCRdb, TRBD1, cannot be confirmed without DNA. This CDR3 region has 14 residues. Per germline, CDR1 LNHDA and CDR2 SQIVND (reference sequence). This CDR3 reads CASSIGPRTDTQYF.

The chain employs TRBV10-3 and TRBJ2-1. The CDR3 runs to 13 residues. Germline V gene data show CDR1 as ENHRY and CDR2 as SYGVKD. CDR3 sequence: CAISESGVDEQFF.

CDR3 sequence reads: CASRSGDTQYF. The rearrangement links TRBV12-3 or TRBV12-4 to TRBJ2-3; TCRdb returns TRBD1, unconfirmable since there is no DNA. This CDR3 has 11 residues.

The chain employs TRBV27 and TRBJ2-3; lacking DNA, the TRBD1 call made by TCRdb goes unchecked. The CDR3 covers 14 residues. Germline V CDR1 and CDR2: MNHEY, SMNVEV (reference sequence). This CDR3 reads CASSLYQGPDTQYF.

The rearrangement joins TRBV4-3 to TRBJ2-5; with no DNA, the TCRdb D assignment of TRBD1 cannot be verified. Germline values: CDR1 LGHNA, CDR2 YSLEER. This CDR3 has 18 residues. The CDR3 is CASSQDRGGGLGRETQYF.